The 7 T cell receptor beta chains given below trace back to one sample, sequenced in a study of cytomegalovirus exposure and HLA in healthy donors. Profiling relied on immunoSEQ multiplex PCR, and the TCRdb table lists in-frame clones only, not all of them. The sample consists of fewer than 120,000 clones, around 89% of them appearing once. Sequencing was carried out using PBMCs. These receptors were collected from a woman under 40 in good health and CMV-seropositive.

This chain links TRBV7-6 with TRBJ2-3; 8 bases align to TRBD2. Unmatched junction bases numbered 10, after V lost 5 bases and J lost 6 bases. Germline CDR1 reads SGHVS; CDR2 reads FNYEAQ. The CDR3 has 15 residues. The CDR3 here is CASSPNYRGGDTQYF. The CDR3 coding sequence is TGTGCCAGCAGCCCGAACTATCGCGGGGGGGATACGCAGTATTTT.

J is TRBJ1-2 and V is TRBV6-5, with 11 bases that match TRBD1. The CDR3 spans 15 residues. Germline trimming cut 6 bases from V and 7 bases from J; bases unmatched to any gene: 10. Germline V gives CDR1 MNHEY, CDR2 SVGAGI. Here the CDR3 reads CASRDPGTGGLGYTF. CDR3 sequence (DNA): TGTGCCAGCAGAGATCCCGGGACAGGGGGTCTTGGCTACACCTTC.

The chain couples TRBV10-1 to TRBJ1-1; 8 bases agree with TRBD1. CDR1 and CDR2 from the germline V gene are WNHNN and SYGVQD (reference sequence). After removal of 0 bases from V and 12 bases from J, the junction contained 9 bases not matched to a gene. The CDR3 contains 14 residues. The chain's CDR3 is CASSESGTGPRTFF. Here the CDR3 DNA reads TGCGCCAGCAGTGAGTCAGGGACAGGTCCCAGGACTTTCTTT.

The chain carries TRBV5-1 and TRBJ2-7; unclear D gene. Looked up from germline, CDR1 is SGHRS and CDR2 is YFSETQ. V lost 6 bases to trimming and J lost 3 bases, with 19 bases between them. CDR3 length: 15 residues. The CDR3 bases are TGCGCCAGCAAACGAGGCCTCGACGGAAGCTACGAGCAGTACTTC. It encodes CASKRGLDGSYEQYF.

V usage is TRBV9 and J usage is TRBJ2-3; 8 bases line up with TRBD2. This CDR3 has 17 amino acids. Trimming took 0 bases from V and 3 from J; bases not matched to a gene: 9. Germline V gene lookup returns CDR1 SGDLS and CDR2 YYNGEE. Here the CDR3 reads CASSVAPGTRVTDTQYF. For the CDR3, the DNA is TGTGCCAGCAGCGTAGCCCCCGGGACTAGGGTAACAGATACGCAGTATTTT. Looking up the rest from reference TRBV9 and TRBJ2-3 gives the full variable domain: DSGVTQTPKHLITATGQRVTLRCSPRSGDLSVYWYQQSLDQGLQFLIQYYNGEERAKGNILERFSAQQFPDLHSELNLSSLELGDSALYFCASSVAPGTRVTDTQYFGPGTRLTVL.

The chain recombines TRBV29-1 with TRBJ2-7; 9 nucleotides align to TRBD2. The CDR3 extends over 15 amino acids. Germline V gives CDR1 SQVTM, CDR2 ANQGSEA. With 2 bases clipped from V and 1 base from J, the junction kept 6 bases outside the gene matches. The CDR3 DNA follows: TGCAGCGTTGAACCTCGCGGGGGGGTGTCCTACGAGCAGTACTTC. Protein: CSVEPRGGVSYEQYF.

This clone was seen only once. CDR3 sequence: CASSLRRETQYF. The DNA of the CDR3 is TGTGCCAGCAGCTTAAGGAGGGAGACCCAGTACTTC. V is TRBV7-9 and J is TRBJ2-5; possibly TRBD2 for D (5 bases). Germline V CDR1 and CDR2: SEHNR, FQNEAQ (reference sequence). V was shortened by 2 bases and J by 5 bases, with 6 bases between the two germline ends. This CDR3 has 12 amino acids.